Detailed here is one T cell receptor beta chain. The V and J ends lost 5 bases and 11 bases, in that order; junction bases with no gene match: 19. Germline CDR1 reads MNHEY; CDR2 reads SVGEGT. CDR3 length: 16 residues. A second about 7 to 12 cycle PCR used barcoded and J-beta primers. TCRdb processed the 5' RACE reads anew with MiXCR; each CDR3 protein has one entry. The sample comprises 730,000 or so distinct CDR3 sequences, roughly 45% of which are singletons, and 20% rests with the top ten. This sample was taken from a study of blood T cells in healthy people across ages. The chain links TRBV6-2 or TRBV6-3 to TRBJ2-5, with 8 bases matching TRBD2. The sample was blood. The TCR sequence derives from a woman aged 60-75 years in good health. DNA of the CDR3: TGTGCCAGCAGTGGGACCAAAAGGACTAGCCGAGCGGAGCAGTACTTC. Its translation is CASSGTKRTSRAEQYF.